These T cell receptor beta chains were read from a single sample in a study of blood T cell repertoires in COVID-19. TCRdb keeps only in-frame clones here, not all; method: immunoSEQ multiplex PCR. Among a few hundred thousand clones, 75% to 85% were seen once, and the ten largest hold approximately 7.5%. Source material: peripheral blood. The receptors shown here come from a human donor in a cohort sampled during active COVID-19. Each CDR3 is given with its conserved first and last residue. The D gene is left open where the match is weak. Clone size is stated in some rows and not others, as once, few, many or a class when expanded.

J gene	V gene	D gene	clone size	CDR3 protein	CDR3 DNA
TRBJ1-1	TRBV2	NA	NA	CASRYREMNTEAFF	TGTGCCAGCAGATACCGGGAAATGAACACTGAAGCTTTCTTT
TRBJ1-1	TRBV27	NA	NA	CASNGETEAFF	TGTGCCAGCAATGGGGAGACTGAAGCTTTCTTT
TRBJ2-7	TRBV4-1	TRBD2	NA	CASSQVPTGGSYEQYF	TGCGCCAGCAGCCAAGTACCCACCGGGGGGTCCTACGAGCAGTACTTC
TRBJ1-1	TRBV2	NA	NA	CAGRQGNTEAFF	TGTGCCGGTAGACAAGGGAACACTGAAGCTTTCTTT
TRBJ2-1	TRBV10-3	NA	NA	CAISDPKVAAGKGNNEQFF	TGTGCCATCAGTGACCCAAAGGTGGCGGCGGGGAAGGGGAACAATGAGCAGTTCTTC
TRBJ1-2	TRBV24-1	NA	NA	CATSGEKGDGDFPYGYTF	TGTGCCACCAGTGGGGAAAAGGGAGATGGGGATTTCCCCTATGGCTACACCTTC
TRBJ2-3	TRBV29-1	NA	NA	CSFSGLPEADTQYF	TGCAGCTTCTCCGGTCTGCCGGAGGCAGATACGCAGTATTTT
TRBJ2-3	TRBV6-1	TRBD1	NA	CASSGLDRQTGGRGDTQYF	TGTGCCAGCAGTGGCTTAGATAGGCAGACAGGGGGTAGAGGAGATACGCAGTATTTT
TRBJ1-2	TRBV5-1	TRBD1	NA	CASRSGQGTFYGYTF	TGCGCCAGCAGATCCGGACAGGGCACTTTCTATGGCTACACCTTC
TRBJ1-2	TRBV3-1/TRBV3-2	NA	NA	CASSQDGGATF	TGTGCCAGCAGCCAAGACGGAGGGGCCACCTTC
TRBJ2-1	TRBV18	NA	NA	CASSPPGTSDEQFF	TGTGCCAGCTCACCACCGGGCACTTCGGATGAGCAGTTCTTC
TRBJ2-3	TRBV5-1	NA	NA	CASSLQDTTDTQYF	TGCGCCAGCAGCTTGCAGGACACCACAGATACGCAGTATTTT
TRBJ2-7	TRBV11-2	NA	NA	CASSLEHWTPYEQYF	TGTGCCAGCAGCTTAGAGCACTGGACACCCTACGAGCAGTACTTC
TRBJ2-7	TRBV12-3/TRBV12-4	NA	NA	CASSLKGAQYF	TGTGCCAGCAGTTTAAAAGGGGCGCAGTACTTC
TRBJ1-1	TRBV6-5	NA	once	CASSPLGGTEAFF	TGTGCCAGCAGCCCCTTGGGGGGCACTGAAGCTTTCTTT
TRBJ2-5	TRBV5-1	NA	NA	CASSRGGQETQYF	TGCGCCAGCAGCCGAGGGGGCCAAGAGACCCAGTACTTC
TRBJ1-1	TRBV5-6	TRBD1	NA	CASSERGQGQAFF	TGTGCCAGCAGCGAAAGAGGACAGGGGCAGGCTTTCTTT
TRBJ1-3	TRBV28	NA	NA	CASSWGLMSSGNTIYF	TGTGCCAGCAGTTGGGGACTTATGAGCTCTGGAAACACCATATATTTT
TRBJ1-2	TRBV2	NA	NA	CATRVRGNYGYTF	TGTGCCACCAGGGTGCGTGGTAACTATGGCTACACCTTC
TRBJ2-7	TRBV7-6	NA	NA	CASSLFSGERYEQYF	TGTGCCAGCAGCTTGTTTTCGGGGGAGCGCTACGAGCAGTACTTC
TRBJ2-7	TRBV5-8	TRBD1	once	CASSLGQGSYEQYF	TGTGCCAGCAGTCTTGGACAGGGCTCCTACGAGCAGTACTTC
TRBJ1-4	TRBV19	NA	NA	CASSLLPGGGDEKLFF	TGTGCCAGTAGTCTCCTCCCTGGGGGCGGCGATGAAAAACTGTTTTTT
TRBJ1-2	TRBV3-1/TRBV3-2	NA	NA	CASSQVSGVNNYGYTF	TGTGCCAGCAGCCAAGTCTCGGGAGTAAATAACTATGGCTACACCTTC
TRBJ1-1	TRBV5-1	NA	NA	CASSITGEAFF	TGCGCCAGCAGCATAACAGGTGAAGCTTTCTTT
TRBJ2-7	TRBV11-2	TRBD2	NA	CASSPPGGRRNF	TGTGCCAGCAGCCCTCCGGGAGGGCGGCGGAACTTC
TRBJ2-1	TRBV27	TRBD2	NA	CASSSGTSGGREQFF	TGTGCCAGCAGTTCGGGGACTAGCGGGGGGCGTGAGCAGTTCTTC